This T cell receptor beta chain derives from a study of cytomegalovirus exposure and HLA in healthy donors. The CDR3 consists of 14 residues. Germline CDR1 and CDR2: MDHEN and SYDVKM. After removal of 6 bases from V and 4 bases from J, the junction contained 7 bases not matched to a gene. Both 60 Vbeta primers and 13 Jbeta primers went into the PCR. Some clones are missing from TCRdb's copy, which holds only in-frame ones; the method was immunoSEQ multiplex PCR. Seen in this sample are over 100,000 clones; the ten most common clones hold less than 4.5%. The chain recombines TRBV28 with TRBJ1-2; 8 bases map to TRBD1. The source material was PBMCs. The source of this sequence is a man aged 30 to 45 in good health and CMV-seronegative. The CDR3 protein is CASRGQVSPYGYTF. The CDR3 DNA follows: TGTGCCAGCAGGGGACAGGTCTCTCCCTATGGCTACACCTTC.